The 5 T cell receptor beta chains in this list originate from one sample, sequenced in a study of blood T cell repertoires in COVID-19. Sequenced by immunoSEQ multiplex PCR; TCRdb stores in-frame clones only, minus some. The data show approximately 97,000 clones, 70% to 90% seen once. The material sequenced was peripheral blood. These receptors all stem from a woman of 80 years or more with acute or convalescent COVID-19.

The CDR3 sequence is CAISEGAGELFF. Here the CDR3 DNA reads TGTGCCATCAGTGAGGGAGCCGGGGAGCTGTTTTTT. This chain connects TRBV10-3 to TRBJ2-2; D uncertain. V was shortened by 2 bases and J by 6 bases, with 4 bases between the two germline ends. CDR3 length equals 12 residues. Germline V gives CDR1 ENHRY, CDR2 SYGVKD.

The chain combines TRBV7-3 with TRBJ2-1; tentatively, D is TRBD2 (6 bases). This CDR3 spans 16 amino acids. Germline CDR1 SGHTA, CDR2 FQGTGA. The V gene lost 1 base and the J gene lost 0 bases, with 10 bases spanning the gap. The CDR3 coding sequence is TGTGCCAGCAGCTTAATATACGGGAGCTCCTACAATGAGCAGTTCTTC. This encodes CASSLIYGSSYNEQFF.

A single count supports this clone. The rearrangement joins TRBV5-1 to TRBJ2-2, with TRBD1 matching over 7 bases. CDR3 length: 16 amino acids. With V trimmed by 4 bases and J by 1 base, 7 bases remained unmatched. Germline CDR1 is SGHRS and CDR2 is YFSETQ. The CDR3 protein is CASSPDRVGNTGELFF. DNA of the CDR3: TGCGCCAGCAGCCCCGACAGGGTAGGGAACACCGGGGAGCTGTTTTTT.

The rearrangement joins TRBV7-2 to TRBJ2-7, with a weak D call TRBD1 (5 bases). V was trimmed by 5 bases and J by 3 bases, leaving 14 bases between them. The germline V gene has CDR1 SGHTA and CDR2 FQGNSA. The CDR3 runs to 14 residues. The CDR3 here is CASSALQALYEQYF. In nucleotides, the CDR3 is TGTGCCAGCAGCGCCCTACAGGCCCTCTACGAGCAGTACTTC.

CDR3 sequence (DNA): TGTGCCAGCAGCCCGACCGGGGGACAGGGCCCCTATGGCTACACCTTC. This gives the protein CASSPTGGQGPYGYTF. V is TRBV9 and J is TRBJ1-2, with TRBD1 matching over 9 bases. Germline CDR1 and CDR2: SGDLS and YYNGEE. The CDR3 is 16 residues long. V trimming: 4 bases; J trimming: 4 bases; junction bases outside the gene matches: 11.